In its sample, the clone carrying this TCR beta chain was seen once. These data are taken from a study of blood T cell repertoires in COVID-19. CDR1 SNHLY and CDR2 FYNNEI come from the germline V gene. Trimming stripped 6 bases from V and 6 bases from J, with 9 bases between. The CDR3 extends over 13 amino acids. TCRdb's copy holds only in-frame clones and misses some; the assay was immunoSEQ multiplex PCR. This sample has roughly 240,000 clones; roughly 80% occur once, and the top ten carry about 3.6%. Sequences were obtained from PBMCs or T cells enriched from blood (not recorded which). The chain uses TRBV2 and TRBJ1-6; D is perhaps TRBD1 (5 bases). The source is a woman in her 40s who had been exposed to COVID-19. This CDR3 reads CASRPDSNSPLHF. As DNA, the CDR3 is TGTGCCAGCAGGCCTGACAGTAATTCACCCCTCCACTTT.